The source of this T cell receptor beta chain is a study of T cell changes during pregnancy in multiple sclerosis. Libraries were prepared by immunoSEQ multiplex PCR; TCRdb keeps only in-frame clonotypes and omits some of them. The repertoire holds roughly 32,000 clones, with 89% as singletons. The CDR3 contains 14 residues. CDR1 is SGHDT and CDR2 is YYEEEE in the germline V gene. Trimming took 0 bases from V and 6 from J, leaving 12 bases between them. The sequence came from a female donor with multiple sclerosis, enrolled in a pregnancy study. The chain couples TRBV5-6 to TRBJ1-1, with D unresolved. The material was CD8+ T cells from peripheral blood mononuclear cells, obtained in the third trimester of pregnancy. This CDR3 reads CASSLGPRGAEAFF. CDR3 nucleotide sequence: TGTGCCAGCAGCTTGGGCCCGCGCGGCGCTGAAGCTTTCTTT.